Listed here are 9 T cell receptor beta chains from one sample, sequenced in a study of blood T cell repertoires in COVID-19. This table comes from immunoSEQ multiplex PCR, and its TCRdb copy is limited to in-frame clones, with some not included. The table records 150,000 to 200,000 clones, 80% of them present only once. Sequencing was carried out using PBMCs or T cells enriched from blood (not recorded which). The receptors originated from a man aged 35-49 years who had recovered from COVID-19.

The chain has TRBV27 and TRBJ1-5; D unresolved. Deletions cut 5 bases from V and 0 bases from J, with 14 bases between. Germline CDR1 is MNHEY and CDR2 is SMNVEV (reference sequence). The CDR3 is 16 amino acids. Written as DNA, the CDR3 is TGTGCCAGCAGTCCTAAACAGATTTCTAGCAATCAGCCCCAGCATTTT. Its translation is CASSPKQISSNQPQHF.

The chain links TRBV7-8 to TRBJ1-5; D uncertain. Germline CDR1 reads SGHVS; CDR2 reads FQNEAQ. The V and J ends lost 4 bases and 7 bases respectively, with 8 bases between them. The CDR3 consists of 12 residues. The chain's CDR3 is CASSSYEQPQHF. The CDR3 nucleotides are TGTGCCAGCAGCTCCTACGAGCAGCCCCAGCATTTT.

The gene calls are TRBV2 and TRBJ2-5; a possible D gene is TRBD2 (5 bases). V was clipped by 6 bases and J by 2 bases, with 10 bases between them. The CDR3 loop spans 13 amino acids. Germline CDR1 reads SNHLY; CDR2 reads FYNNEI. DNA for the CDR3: TGTGCCAGCAGATCAACTAGGCAAGAGACCCAGTACTTC. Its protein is CASRSTRQETQYF.

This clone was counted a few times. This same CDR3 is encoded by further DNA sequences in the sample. The CDR3 reads CASSFSVNTEAFF. The DNA for the CDR3 is TGTGCCAGCAGCTTTTCGGTGAACACTGAAGCTTTCTTT. The V gene is TRBV7-2, the J gene TRBJ1-1; D is unclear. This CDR3 has 13 residues. Deletions cut 3 bases from V and 0 bases from J, with 5 bases between. Germline CDR1 is SGHTA and CDR2 is FQGNSA.

CDR3 bases: TGTGCCAGCAGCCTGGGACAGTCTAGCACAGATACGCAGTATTTT. Amino acids: CASSLGQSSTDTQYF. V is TRBV9 and J is TRBJ2-3, with 7 bases lining up with TRBD1. Germline values: CDR1 SGDLS, CDR2 YYNGEE. This CDR3 region has 15 residues. V was clipped by 4 bases and J by 0 bases; unmatched bases: 5.

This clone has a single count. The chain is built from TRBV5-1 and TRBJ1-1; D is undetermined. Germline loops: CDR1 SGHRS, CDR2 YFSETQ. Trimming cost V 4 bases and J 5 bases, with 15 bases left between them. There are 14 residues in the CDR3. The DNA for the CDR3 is TGCGCCAGCAGCACCTTGACCGAGGGAACTGAAGCTTTCTTT. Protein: CASSTLTEGTEAFF. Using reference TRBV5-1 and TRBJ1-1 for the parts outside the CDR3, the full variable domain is KAGVTQTPRYLIKTRGQQVTLSCSPISGHRSVSWYQQTPGQGLQFLFEYFSETQRNKGNFPGRFSGRQFSNSRSEMNVSTLELGDSALYLCASSTLTEGTEAFFGQGTRLTVV.

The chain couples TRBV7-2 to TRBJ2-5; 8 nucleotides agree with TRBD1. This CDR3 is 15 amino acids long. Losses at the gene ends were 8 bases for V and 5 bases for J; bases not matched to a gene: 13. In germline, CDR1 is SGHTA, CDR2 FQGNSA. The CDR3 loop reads CASAASGGGWETQYF. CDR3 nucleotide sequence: TGTGCCAGCGCAGCCTCAGGGGGCGGCTGGGAGACCCAGTACTTC.

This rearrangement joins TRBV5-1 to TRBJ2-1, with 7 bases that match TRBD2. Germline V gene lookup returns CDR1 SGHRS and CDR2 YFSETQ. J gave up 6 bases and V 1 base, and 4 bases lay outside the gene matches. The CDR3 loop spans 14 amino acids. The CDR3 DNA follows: TGCGCCAGCAGCTTGAGCGGGACCGGCAATGAGCAGTTCTTC. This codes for CASSLSGTGNEQFF.

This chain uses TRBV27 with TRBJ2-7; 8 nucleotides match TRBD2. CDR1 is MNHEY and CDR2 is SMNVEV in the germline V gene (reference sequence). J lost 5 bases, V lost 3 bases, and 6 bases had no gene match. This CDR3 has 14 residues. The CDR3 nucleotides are TGTGCCAGCAGTTTCGGCGGGGGGAGGGACGAGCAGTACTTC. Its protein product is CASSFGGGRDEQYF.